The next 8 T cell receptor beta chains were all read from a single sample in a study of early T cells in non-severe SARS-CoV-2 infection. TCRdb re-derived calls from the 5' RACE reads in MiXCR, one entry per CDR3 protein. The data hold 85,000 to 100,000 distinct CDR3 sequences, with approximately 11% observed a single time. Sequencing was done on a sample of whole blood. Receptors were obtained from an adult who was a healthcare worker with PCR-confirmed SARS-CoV-2 infection or an uninfected control (not recorded which).

At least ten counts were recorded for this clonotype. The gene calls are TRBV2 and TRBJ2-1, with 8 bases that match TRBD1. The germline CDR1 and CDR2 sequences are SNHLY and FYNNEI. There are 13 residues in the CDR3. Germline trimming cut 6 bases from V and 6 bases from J; bases unmatched to any gene: 4. This CDR3 reads CASRPTGGNEQFF. Written as DNA, the CDR3 is TGTGCCAGCAGACCAACAGGGGGCAATGAGCAGTTCTTC.

The V and J genes are TRBV20-1 and TRBJ1-6; no definite D call. Germline V gene lookup returns CDR1 DFQATT and CDR2 SNEGSKA (reference sequence). The CDR3 has 12 amino acids. V lost 5 bases and J lost 9, with 11 bases in between. DNA for the CDR3: TGCAGTGCTCGCCCCAGTACTTCACCCCTCCACTTT. Translating it yields CSARPSTSPLHF.

There are many counts of this clonotype. This chain links TRBV20-1 with TRBJ2-1, with 9 nucleotides matching TRBD1. J gave up 3 bases and V 5 bases, and 8 bases lay outside the gene matches. Germline CDR1 and CDR2: DFQATT and SNEGSKA (reference sequence). The CDR3 consists of 15 residues. CDR3: CSAPDRDRDYNEQFF. The CDR3 nucleotides are TGCAGTGCTCCAGACCGGGACAGGGACTACAATGAGCAGTTCTTC.

There are a few counts of this clonotype. The rearrangement uses TRBV7-7 and TRBJ2-1, with D possibly being TRBD2 (6 bases). Germline V lookup: CDR1 SSHAT, CDR2 FNYEAQ (reference sequence). CDR3 length: 13 amino acids. V was cut by 10 bases and J by 4 bases, with 14 bases left in between. The CDR3 DNA reads as TGTGCCACCGCCCGCGCGGGGTACAATGAGCAGTTCTTC. This sequence encodes CATARAGYNEQFF.

This clonotype was seen ten or more times. The CDR3 DNA is TGTGCCAGCAGCGTTTATACCTCCAGGGCAGATACGCAGTATTTT. Translated, it gives CASSVYTSRADTQYF. The chain uses TRBV7-2 and TRBJ2-3, with TRBD1 as a possible D gene (5 bases). The CDR3 totals 15 residues. From germline, CDR1 is SGHTA and CDR2 FQGNSA. Trimming pared 5 bases from V and 4 bases from J, leaving 16 bases between.

V gene TRBV27 combines with J gene TRBJ1-1; D may be TRBD1 (6 bases). Trimming took 3 bases from V and 1 from J, leaving 9 bases between them. This CDR3 spans 14 amino acids. Germline assignment: CDR1 MNHEY and CDR2 SMNVEV (reference sequence). CDR3 in DNA: TGTGCCAGCAGTTTGGACAGCACGAACACTGAAGCTTTCTTT. Its protein product is CASSLDSTNTEAFF.

This clonotype was counted between two and nine times. The V call is TRBV20-1, the J call TRBJ2-2; D remains ambiguous. CDR1 and CDR2 from the germline V gene are DFQATT and SNEGSKA (reference sequence). CDR3 length: 13 residues. Trimming stripped 3 bases from V and 7 bases from J, with 12 bases between. As DNA, the CDR3 is TGCAGTGCTAGTAAGCCAGGCAGCGGGGAGCTGTTTTTT. It codes for CSASKPGSGELFF.

This clonotype was seen a few times. V is TRBV28 and J is TRBJ2-1; 7 bases map to TRBD1. The germline CDR1 and CDR2 sequences are MDHEN and SYDVKM. This CDR3 has 14 amino acids. V lost 10 bases, J lost 3 bases, and 9 bases stayed unmatched. CDR3 sequence: CATAGAGGYNEQFF. The CDR3 DNA follows: TGTGCCACCGCCGGGGCAGGGGGCTACAATGAGCAGTTCTTC. The full variable domain, completed using reference TRBV28 and TRBJ2-1, is DVKVTQSSRYLVKRTGEKVFLECVQDMDHENMFWYRQDPGLGLRLIYFSYDVKMKEKGDIPEGYSVSREKKERFSLILESASTNQTSMYLCATAGAGGYNEQFFGPGTRLTVL.